The clone carrying this T cell receptor beta chain has a count of ten or more. What it binds is unknown. TCRdb reanalysed the multiplex PCR reads using MiXCR and keeps one entry per CDR3 protein. The profile shows over 150,000 distinct CDR3 sequences, 30% to 40% of them singletons. The data stem from a study of breast tumors, draining lymph nodes, adjacent tissues. Whole-study findings and limits: Data only fit, rather than demonstrated, lymph node origin of most tumor T cells.

Germline CDR1 DFQATT, CDR2 SNEGSKA (reference sequence). The CDR3 runs 11 residues. Trimming left V 0 bases short and J 5 bases short, with 4 bases between. Breast cancer patients provided tissue from their axillary draining lymph nodes. The rearrangement links TRBV20-1 to TRBJ1-2, with unresolved D. This clonotype was sampled from a female donor with breast cancer. Some clones in this sample may be carry-over from other donors' samples. What was sequenced was axillary lymph node tissue. Written as DNA, the CDR3 is TGCAGTGCTAGAGAACAATATGGCTACACCTTC. Translation gives CSAREQYGYTF.